This section outlines one T cell receptor (beta chain) sequence together with its context. Its specificity is unknown. These data are taken from a study of T-cell memory formation after mild COVID-19. TCRdb ran MiXCR on the 5' RACE reads and lists one entry per CDR3 protein. The data contain roughly 170,000 distinct CDR3 sequences, roughly 18% of them singletons. Study-level points and caveats: Clones which contracted sat mainly in CM and EM if CD4+, and in EMRA if CD8+. Among clones contracting day 15 to 85, CD4/CD8 was balanced, whereas later expanders leaned CD4+. Certain responding clones were present in pre-infection memory, suggesting participation of cross-reactive memory.

V gave up 7 bases and J gave up 5 bases, with 12 bases separating them. This CDR3 has 13 amino acids. Germline V gene lookup returns CDR1 LNHDA and CDR2 SQIVND (reference sequence). The chain is built from TRBV19 and TRBJ1-5; the D is unclear. The sequencing input was PBMCs or a T cell subset sorted from them (not recorded which). The clonotype was recovered from a man younger than 30 who had mild COVID-19 (a few samples of this study predate the infection). Cell type and time point are not known. CDR3 loop: CASTTMVDQPQHF. CDR3 nucleotides: TGTGCCAGTACCACTATGGTAGATCAGCCCCAGCATTTT.